This entry lists 5 T cell receptor beta chains sequenced from one sample in a study of blood T cell repertoires in COVID-19. Only in-frame clones appear in the TCRdb table, and some are missing; sequencing was by immunoSEQ multiplex PCR. The repertoire consists of under 300,000 clones, with more than 75% occurring once and the leading ten covering 9.5% to 15%. Sample: peripheral blood. The origin of the receptors is a woman aged 55-75 years with active or convalescent COVID-19.

The chain combines TRBV11-2 with TRBJ1-1; D is undetermined. Trimming cost V 0 bases and J 4 bases, with 9 bases left between them. CDR3 size: 14 residues. CDR1 SGHAT and CDR2 FQNNGV come from the germline V gene. CDR3 nucleotide sequence: TGTGCCAGCAGCTTAGAGCAGAGGGCCACTGAAGCTTTCTTT. Protein product: CASSLEQRATEAFF.

The CDR3 sequence: CASSEDQLGPEKLFF. The CDR3 DNA is TGCGCCAGCAGCGAGGACCAATTGGGGCCTGAAAAACTGTTTTTT. The V gene is TRBV5-1, the J gene TRBJ1-4; a weak D match, TRBD1 (5 bases). Germline CDR1 SGHRS, CDR2 YFSETQ. This CDR3 contains 15 residues. Deletions cut 4 bases from V and 7 bases from J, with 17 bases between.

The chain recombines TRBV11-2 with TRBJ2-1, with TRBD2 as a possible D gene (5 bases). This CDR3 has 16 amino acids. V lost 1 base to trimming and J lost 7 bases, with 17 bases between them. CDR1 SGHAT and CDR2 FQNNGV come from the germline V gene. The CDR3 coding sequence is TGTGCCAGCAGCTTAGCGGCCCCCCGGGGTACAAATGAGCAGTTCTTC. Translated, it gives CASSLAAPRGTNEQFF.

The chain is built from TRBV10-3 and TRBJ2-5; D is unresolved. Germline V CDR1 and CDR2: ENHRY, SYGVKD. Trimming cost V 2 bases and J 3 bases, with 10 bases left between them. The CDR3 has 14 amino acids. The chain's CDR3 is CAISEGLSEETQYF. The CDR3 nucleotides read TGTGCCATCAGTGAGGGCCTTTCCGAAGAGACCCAGTACTTC.

This rearrangement joins TRBV4-1 to TRBJ1-5; 12 positions agree with TRBD1. Per germline, CDR1 MGHRA and CDR2 YSYEKL. Losses at the gene ends were 4 bases for V and 5 bases for J; bases not matched to a gene: 3. This CDR3 has 15 residues. The CDR3 loop is CASSRDRGQDQPQHF. As DNA, the CDR3 is TGCGCCAGCAGCCGGGACAGGGGGCAGGATCAGCCCCAGCATTTT.